This T cell receptor (beta chain) is drawn from a study of blood T cells in healthy people across ages. Primed by a sample-barcoded 5' primer and a J-beta primer mix, a second PCR proceeded for about 7 to 11 cycles. From the 5' RACE reads, TCRdb called clonotypes with MiXCR, one entry per CDR3 protein. The table shows around 1,500,000 distinct CDR3 sequences, with roughly 30% occurring only once. V was cut by 0 bases and J by 1 base, with 7 bases left in between. Germline V gene sequence: CDR1 SGHRS, CDR2 YFSETQ. The CDR3 spans 14 residues. The chain joins TRBV5-1 to TRBJ1-1; D is ambiguous. The receptor was derived from a young woman in good health. Sequencing was performed on blood. The CDR3 reads CASSLVQQNTEAFF. CDR3 nucleotides: TGCGCCAGCAGCTTGGTTCAGCAGAACACTGAAGCTTTCTTT.